Given below is one T cell receptor (beta chain) in context. This entry belongs to a study of blood T cell repertoires in COVID-19. Overall study context: COVID-19 samples, acute and convalescent, were from the United States, Italy and Spain. Sources were T cells, B-cell-depleted T cells, or PBMCs; the material itself was cDNA or gDNA.

The junction had 15 bases not matched to a gene; V was cut back by 5 bases and J by 8 bases. The CDR3 sequence is 16 residues long. CDR1 LNHDA and CDR2 SQIVND come from the germline V gene (reference sequence). The protocol was immunoSEQ multiplex PCR, while the TCRdb copy is restricted to in-frame clones and leaves out a portion. The sample includes more than 75,000 clones, more than 75% of them seen just once. The receptor comes from a woman in her sixties or seventies with acute or convalescent COVID-19. The sample was peripheral blood. The chain has TRBV19 and TRBJ1-1, with 9 positions matching TRBD1. The CDR3 nucleotides read TGTGCCAGTAGTCCCCCGGGACAGGGCTTATTTAGAGAAGCTTTCTTT. Translation gives CASSPPGQGLFREAFF.